Below are 27 T cell receptor beta chains sequenced from a single sample in a study of blood T cells in healthy people across ages. Next came a second PCR, run for roughly 6 to 11 cycles, which used a sample-barcoded 5' primer along with a J-beta primer mix. TCRdb fed the 5' RACE reads into MiXCR, producing one record per CDR3 protein. The sample carries around 1.7 million distinct CDR3 sequences, over 25% recorded once. The sequenced sample was blood. The receptor source for this set is a woman aged 30 to 39 in good health.

This chain links TRBV21-1 with TRBJ1-2. TRBV21-1 is a pseudogene locus. This CDR3 has 17 amino acids. As DNA, the CDR3 is TGTGCCAGCAGCAATTGGGGGACCTCTCGGGGAAGCTATGGCTACACCTTC. The encoded protein is CASSNWGTSRGSYGYTF.

Concerning this clonotype: One base away lies a much larger clone, so this may be a sequencing read error. The gene calls are TRBV12-3 or TRBV12-4 and TRBJ2-5, with D hard to call. The DNA end favors TRBJ2-1, so the J call may be wrong. The CDR3 runs to 13 residues. The CDR3 DNA is TGTGCCAGCAGTTTTCTACTCCAAGAGACCCAGTTCTTC. Its protein product is CASSFLLQETQFF.

Comments on this clonotype: A read error may produce the germline difference seen at one junction end. The V call is TRBV6-6, the J call TRBJ2-1, with TRBD1 matching over 7 bases. This CDR3 has 16 amino acids. Looked up from germline, CDR1 is MNHNY and CDR2 is SVGAGI (reference sequence). The CDR3 region is CASSSYRGIVYDEQFF. CDR3 bases: TGTGCCAGCAGTTCCTACAGGGGAATCGTCTACGATGAGCAGTTCTTC.

The chain is built from TRBV6-5 and TRBJ2-3; 9 bases are a match to TRBD2. CDR3 length: 16 residues. J lost 0 bases, V lost 6 bases, and 7 bases had no gene match. Germline V gene data show CDR1 as MNHEY and CDR2 as SVGAGI. CDR3 sequence reads: CASRRPGLASTDTQYF. The CDR3 DNA sequence: TGTGCCAGCAGACGACCGGGACTAGCTAGCACAGATACGCAGTATTTT.

Only a few counts were recorded for this clonotype. The rearrangement uses TRBV28 and TRBJ1-6; 7 bases agree with TRBD1. Germline CDR1 MDHEN, CDR2 SYDVKM. The J segment lost 7 bases and the V segment lost 2 bases, leaving 5 bases of the junction unmatched. The CDR3 is made up of 15 amino acids. The CDR3: CASSLQQGNNSPLHF. The CDR3 DNA reads as TGTGCCAGCAGTTTACAACAGGGGAACAATTCACCCCTCCACTTT.

This clonotype was seen more than once but under ten times. The chain carries TRBV12-5 and TRBJ1-6, with unresolved D. V shed 0 bases and J shed 8 bases, with 14 bases lying between them. CDR1 LGHNT and CDR2 FRNRAP come from the germline V gene. The CDR3 is 16 amino acids. The CDR3, as DNA: TGTGCTAGTGGTTTGGTACTTGGGTTTAAGGATTCACCCCTCCACTTT. As protein: CASGLVLGFKDSPLHF.

This clonotype was seen at least ten times. In DNA form, the CDR3 reads TGTGCCAGCTCACCGACAGGGGAGGCTGGCTACACCTTC. Its protein product is CASSPTGEAGYTF. The V call is TRBV18, the J call TRBJ1-2, with 8 positions matching TRBD1. Germline loops: CDR1 KGHSH, CDR2 LQKENI. V lost 3 bases to trimming and J lost 7 bases; unmatched junction nucleotides: 4. There are 13 residues in the CDR3.

This clonotype was detected many times. This chain connects TRBV4-3 to TRBJ2-1; D is possibly TRBD1 (5 bases). Germline CDR1 reads LGHNA; CDR2 reads YSLEER. Trimming shortened V by 5 bases and J by 3 bases, and 14 bases separated the two germline ends. The CDR3 extends over 15 amino acids. DNA for the CDR3: TGCGCCAGCAGCGGGGCGGCGAACTACTACAATGAGCAGTTCTTC. It codes for CASSGAANYYNEQFF.

This clonotype was seen a few times. The DNA for the CDR3 is TGTGCCAGCAGCCCGACTAGCGGGAACATCTACGAGCAGTACTTC. This sequence encodes CASSPTSGNIYEQYF. This sequence joins TRBV3-1 and TRBJ2-7; 11 bases fit TRBD2. CDR1 and CDR2 (germline): LGHDT, YNNKEL (reference sequence). Trimming removed 4 bases from V and 3 bases from J; junction bases left unmatched: 5. This CDR3 comprises 15 residues.

J is TRBJ2-1 and V is TRBV7-9; 10 bases map to TRBD1. The CDR3 is 12 residues long. The V segment lost 9 bases and the J segment 7 bases; nucleotides outside the gene matches: 3. Looked up from germline, CDR1 is SEHNR and CDR2 is FQNEAQ (reference sequence). This chain's CDR3 is CASRQGANEQFF. For the CDR3, the DNA is TGTGCCAGTCGACAGGGGGCTAATGAGCAGTTCTTC.

This clonotype was detected ten times or more. The CDR3 loop is CASSWGPGELFF. The CDR3, as DNA: TGTGCCAGCAGTTGGGGACCCGGGGAGCTGTTTTTT. The gene calls are TRBV12-3 or TRBV12-4 and TRBJ2-2, with D tentatively TRBD1 or TRBD2 (5 bases each). This CDR3 has 12 residues. Deletions cut 4 bases from V and 6 bases from J, with 6 bases between.

This clonotype was picked up a small number of times. This rearrangement joins TRBV14 to TRBJ2-1; D is unclear. Germline CDR1 and CDR2: SGHDN and FVKESK. CDR3 length: 13 amino acids. V lost 5 bases and J lost 9, with 14 bases in between. This CDR3 is CASSRVPGSEQFF. The CDR3 bases are TGTGCCAGCAGCAGAGTTCCCGGTAGTGAGCAGTTCTTC.

In the case of this clonotype: With a much larger clone just one base away, this may be a read error. The V call is TRBV10-3, the J call TRBJ2-1, with 10 bases identical to TRBD1. The germline gives CDR1 ENHRY, CDR2 SYGVKD. J was trimmed by 13 bases and V by 3 bases; bases with no gene match: 15. CDR3 length equals 16 residues. The CDR3 protein is CAISDLGQGRLETQFF. The CDR3 coding sequence is TGTGCCATCAGTGATCTGGGACAGGGGAGGTTGGAGACCCAGTTCTTC.

J is TRBJ2-5 and V is TRBV20-1, with a weak D call TRBD2 (5 bases). V lost 3 bases to trimming and J lost 1 base, with 9 bases between them. The CDR3 has 13 residues. Looked up from germline, CDR1 is DFQATT and CDR2 is SNEGSKA (reference sequence). The chain's CDR3 is CSASERPQETQYF. The DNA of the CDR3 is TGCAGTGCTAGCGAGCGGCCCCAAGAGACCCAGTACTTC.

Remarks on this clonotype: The junction departs from the called germline gene at one end, perhaps through a read error. This sequence joins TRBV6-5 and TRBJ2-1; the match to TRBD1 covers 8 bases. The CDR3 has 15 residues. The germline CDR1 and CDR2 sequences are MNHEY and SVGAGI. CDR3 coding DNA: TGTGTCAGCAGGGGCCTCGACAGGGGATACAATGAGCAGTTCTTC. Protein product: CVSRGLDRGYNEQFF.

This rearrangement joins TRBV7-9 to TRBJ2-7; 9 nucleotides line up with TRBD1. Trimming cost V 4 bases and J 4 bases; bases outside gene matches: 8. Germline loops: CDR1 SEHNR, CDR2 FQNEAQ (reference sequence). The CDR3 contains 15 residues. CDR3 nucleotide sequence: TGTGCCAGCAGCTCCAATTGGGGACAGGGTTACGAGCAGTACTTC. This encodes CASSSNWGQGYEQYF.

This clonotype showed up just a few times. In DNA, the CDR3 is TGTGCCAGCTCACCACAGACAGGTTCCAATCAGCCCCAGCATTTT. Amino acid sequence: CASSPQTGSNQPQHF. The genes are TRBV18 and TRBJ1-5; D is perhaps TRBD1 (6 bases). CDR3 size: 15 residues. Trimming stripped 1 base from V and 3 bases from J, with 10 bases between. Germline V gene lookup returns CDR1 KGHSH and CDR2 LQKENI.

As regards this clonotype: At one boundary the junction diverges from the germline segment, which might be a read error. The chain links TRBV10-3 to TRBJ2-7; TRBD1 matches 8 bases. CDR1 and CDR2 from the germline V gene are ENHRY and SYGVKD. CDR3 size: 17 residues. DNA of the CDR3: TGTGCCATCAGTGGCCCCCCCGGGACAGGAGTCTCCTACGGGCAGTACTTC. Translating it yields CAISGPPGTGVSYGQYF.

With regard to this clonotype: A read error is possible here, since a much larger clone lies one base away. J is TRBJ2-7 and V is TRBV7-9, with a possible D match to TRBD2 (5 bases). Germline values: CDR1 SEHNR, CDR2 FQNEAQ (reference sequence). This CDR3 is 14 amino acids long. The CDR3 DNA reads TGTGCCTGCAGCTCCGCCTGGACTCTTTACGAGCAGTACTTC. Its protein product is CACSSAWTLYEQYF.

A word on this clonotype: The junction shows a germline mismatch at one end, possibly a read error. The V and J genes are TRBV27 and TRBJ2-1; tentatively, D is TRBD2 (5 bases). This CDR3 has 15 residues. Germline values: CDR1 MNHEY, CDR2 SMNVEV (reference sequence). CDR3 nucleotide sequence: TGTGCCGGCAGTTTCGGCATAGCGATTTACAATGAGCAGTTCTTC. Translating it yields CAGSFGIAIYNEQFF.

The rearrangement links TRBV13 to TRBJ2-1; 9 bases match TRBD1. The end of the DNA aligns better with TRBJ2-7, so the J call may be wrong. Germline lookup yields CDR1 PRHDT and CDR2 FYEKMQ (reference sequence). The CDR3 loop spans 15 amino acids. The CDR3 region has the DNA TGTGCCAGCAGAGGGACAGGGTCGAACTACAATGAGCAGTACTTC. It is translated as CASRGTGSNYNEQYF.

For this clonotype: This may arise from a read error, as a much more abundant clone is one base away. This chain links TRBV29-1 with TRBJ2-1; D is perhaps TRBD1 (5 bases). This CDR3 is built from 12 residues. The V end lost 4 bases, the J end lost 3 bases, and 7 bases lay between the germline ends. Per germline, CDR1 SQVTM and CDR2 ANQGSEA. The CDR3 loop reads CSVVGDYNEQFF. As DNA, the CDR3 is TGCAGCGTTGTAGGGGACTACAATGAGCAGTTCTTC.

This clonotype occurred many times. The gene calls are TRBV6-2 or TRBV6-3 and TRBJ2-2; D call uncertain. The germline V gene has CDR1 MNHEY and CDR2 SVGEGT. The CDR3 covers 13 residues. With 5 bases removed from V and 9 bases from J, the gap between germline ends came to 13 bases. The CDR3 spells CASSPRLLWELFF. The CDR3 DNA reads TGTGCCAGCAGTCCCCGTTTACTCTGGGAGCTGTTTTTT.

This clonotype was observed a few times. The V gene is TRBV29-1, the J gene TRBJ1-1, with D perhaps matching TRBD1 (5 bases). The CDR3 runs 12 residues. V shed 3 bases and J shed 5 bases, with 10 bases lying between them. Germline V CDR1 and CDR2: SQVTM, ANQGSEA. CDR3 residues: CSVDPRGTEAFF. For the CDR3, the DNA is TGCAGCGTTGATCCAAGGGGAACTGAAGCTTTCTTT. The entire variable domain, with the rest obtained from reference TRBV29-1 and TRBJ1-1, is as follows: SAVISQKPSRDICQRGTSLTIQCQVDSQVTMMFWYRQQPGQSLTLIATANQGSEATYESGFVIDKFPISRPNLTFSTLTVSNMSPEDSSIYLCSVDPRGTEAFFGQGTRLTVV.

This clonotype has a count of ten or more. The chain uses TRBV7-2 and TRBJ1-2, with TRBD1 matching 7 bases. V lost 5 bases to trimming and J lost 6 bases; unmatched junction nucleotides: 12. This CDR3 is built from 15 residues. CDR1 SGHTA and CDR2 FQGNSA come from the germline V gene. The CDR3 sequence: CASSPNSGGQHGYTF. CDR3 DNA sequence: TGTGCCAGCAGCCCAAATTCAGGGGGGCAGCATGGCTACACCTTC.

About this clonotype: At one boundary the junction diverges from the germline segment, which might be a read error. The chain uses TRBV7-2 and TRBJ1-2; D perhaps matches TRBD1 (5 bases). Germline-derived CDR1 and CDR2 are SGHTA and FQGNSA. This CDR3 has 15 amino acids. This chain's CDR3 is CASSLEGAVAYGHTF. The CDR3 nucleotides read TGTGCCAGCAGCTTAGAAGGGGCCGTTGCCTATGGCCACACCTTC. Using reference TRBV7-2 and TRBJ1-2 for the parts outside the CDR3, the full variable domain is GAGVSQSPSNKVTEKGKDVELRCDPISGHTALYWYRQSLGQGLEFLIYFQGNSAPDKSGLPSDRFSAERTGGSVSTLTIQRTQQEDSAVYLCASSLEGAVAYGHTFGSGTRLTVV.

In this sample, this clonotype turned up many times. The chain joins TRBV4-3 to TRBJ2-3; no reliable D call. The ends were cut back, 0 bases at V and 3 bases at J, with 7 bases in the middle. The CDR3 is 14 amino acids. Germline lookup yields CDR1 LGHNA and CDR2 YSLEER. This chain's CDR3 is CASSQDLGTDTQYF. The CDR3 DNA is TGCGCCAGCAGCCAAGATCTGGGGACAGATACGCAGTATTTT.